This T cell receptor (beta chain) stems from a study of T cell responses to AZD1222 COVID-19 vaccine. Assay: immunoSEQ multiplex PCR; the TCRdb copy retains only in-frame clones and omits some. The data hold more than 120,000 clones, with roughly nine tenths observed a single time. Germline CDR1 MNHNS, CDR2 SASEGT. This CDR3 has 14 residues. Trimming removed 1 base at V and 10 bases at J, with 14 bases between. Findings and caveats of the study: Scientists sampled the repertoires only once the peak T cell response had passed.

This clone was seen a single time. Antigen unknown. V is TRBV6-1 and J is TRBJ1-5, with D uncertain. This sequence originates from an adult who received the AZD1222 COVID-19 vaccine. The material was peripheral blood, obtained 28 days after the second AZD1222 dose. The CDR3 region is CASSEVAYNRPQHF. As DNA, the CDR3 is TGTGCCAGCAGTGAAGTCGCCTACAATCGACCCCAGCATTTT.